Presented here are 32 T cell receptor beta chains from one specimen sequenced in a study of cytomegalovirus exposure and HLA in healthy donors. PCR involved 60 Vbeta and 13 Jbeta primers. Clones were read by immunoSEQ multiplex PCR, and TCRdb kept only the in-frame ones, dropping some. Of 110,000 to 150,000 clones in the sample, more than 70% were seen once. The sample comprised PBMCs. These receptors all come from a woman between 40 and 55 years old in good health and CMV-seronegative.

The chain recombines TRBV23-1 with TRBJ1-6; D perhaps matches TRBD1 (6 bases). TRBV23-1 is an ORF; its function is uncertain. The CDR3 covers 15 residues. V gave up 6 bases and J gave up 11 bases, with 20 bases separating them. CDR3 nucleotide sequence: TGCGCCAGCAGCTCCGGGACACTTCCTATTCCACCCCTCCACTTT. Translating gives CASSSGTLPIPPLHF.

This clone was seen only a few times. The rearrangement joins TRBV28 to TRBJ1-1; D is unresolved. V shed 5 bases and J shed 5 bases, with 21 bases lying between them. Germline-derived CDR1 and CDR2 are MDHEN and SYDVKM. The CDR3 length is 16 residues. Here the CDR3 reads CASSPLHPAGETEAFF. The CDR3, as DNA: TGTGCCAGCAGTCCACTACACCCAGCGGGTGAGACTGAAGCTTTCTTT.

The V call is TRBV6-6, the J call TRBJ1-2; a weak D match, TRBD1 (6 bases). Trimming cost V 6 bases and J 2 bases, with 10 bases left between them. This CDR3 is 13 amino acids long. Germline V gene lookup returns CDR1 MNHNY and CDR2 SVGAGI (reference sequence). The CDR3, as DNA: TGTGCCAGCAGCCCCGGGACAAACTATGGCTACACCTTC. It yields the protein CASSPGTNYGYTF.

This clone was recorded once. V usage is TRBV27 and J usage is TRBJ1-2; D is undetermined. CDR1 and CDR2 from the germline V gene are MNHEY and SMNVEV (reference sequence). V lost 2 bases, J lost 3 bases, and 7 bases lay in between. The CDR3 contains 13 residues. This chain's CDR3 is CASSLTYDYGYTF. CDR3 in DNA: TGTGCCAGCAGTTTAACCTACGACTATGGCTACACCTTC.

The chain has TRBV4-2 and TRBJ1-2; possible D gene TRBD1, 6 bases. V lost 0 bases and J lost 3, with 11 bases in between. Germline assignment: CDR1 LGHNA and CDR2 YNFKEQ. The CDR3 is made up of 15 amino acids. CDR3 in amino acids: CASSQDQPGDYGYTF. In nucleotides, the CDR3 is TGTGCCAGCAGCCAAGATCAACCAGGGGACTATGGCTACACCTTC.

This CDR3 reads CASGRGTGSNTEAFF. The CDR3 DNA follows: TGTGCCAGCGGAAGAGGGACAGGGTCGAACACTGAAGCTTTCTTT. This sequence joins TRBV28 and TRBJ1-1, with 9 positions matching TRBD1. V was clipped by 8 bases and J by 1 base; unmatched bases: 8. Germline loops: CDR1 MDHEN, CDR2 SYDVKM. The CDR3 consists of 15 residues. The full variable domain, completed using reference TRBV28 and TRBJ1-1, is DVKVTQSSRYLVKRTGEKVFLECVQDMDHENMFWYRQDPGLGLRLIYFSYDVKMKEKGDIPEGYSVSREKKERFSLILESASTNQTSMYLCASGRGTGSNTEAFFGQGTRLTVV.

A few counts support this clone. The chain is built from TRBV5-4 and TRBJ2-3; 8 bases align to TRBD2. V was pared by 7 bases and J by 5 bases, with 9 bases of the junction left unmatched. In germline, CDR1 is SGHNT, CDR2 YYREEE (reference sequence). This CDR3 is 14 amino acids long. CDR3 DNA: TGTGCCAGCTCAATGAGCGGGAGAGGAGATACGCAGTATTTT. Translated: CASSMSGRGDTQYF.

This chain joins TRBV6-1 and TRBJ1-5; TRBD1 is a possible D gene (5 bases). The CDR3 extends over 15 amino acids. Trimming took off 0 bases at V and 6 bases at J, with 12 bases between the two ends. Germline values: CDR1 MNHNS, CDR2 SASEGT. The CDR3 reads CASSEAGVGGQPQHF. Written as DNA, the CDR3 is TGTGCCAGCAGTGAAGCGGGCGTGGGGGGTCAGCCCCAGCATTTT.

The chain recombines TRBV29-1 with TRBJ2-7; D may be TRBD2 (7 bases). The CDR3 spans 15 residues. Trimming stripped 5 bases from V and 3 bases from J, with 20 bases between. Germline CDR1 and CDR2: SQVTM and ANQGSEA. The CDR3 nucleotides read TGCAGCGTTAGCTCAGGGGAGGGGTTCGTCTACGAGCAGTACTTC. It codes for CSVSSGEGFVYEQYF.

The chain recombines TRBV27 with TRBJ2-1; 16 nucleotides line up with TRBD2. The ends lost 6 bases at V and 6 bases at J; junction bases unmatched: 14. The CDR3 is made up of 19 amino acids. Looked up from germline, CDR1 is MNHEY and CDR2 is SMNVEV (reference sequence). For the CDR3, the DNA is TGTGCCAGCAGCGATCGTCCGGGACTAGCGGGGGGGCTCGGCAATGAGCAGTTCTTC. It codes for CASSDRPGLAGGLGNEQFF.

The gene calls are TRBV7-9 and TRBJ1-2, with D unresolved. CDR3 length: 15 residues. V was pared by 1 base and J by 8 bases, with 17 bases between. Per the germline V gene, CDR1 is SEHNR and CDR2 is FQNEAQ (reference sequence). CDR3: CASSLVGETSHGYTF. The DNA of the CDR3 is TGTGCCAGCAGCTTAGTAGGTGAGACATCCCACGGCTACACCTTC.

CDR3 nucleotide sequence: TGTGCCAAGGGACAGCCGATCTATGGCTACACCTTC. Translated, it gives CAKGQPIYGYTF. This rearrangement joins TRBV2 to TRBJ1-2; 7 bases are a match to TRBD1. The CDR3 spans 12 residues. V gave up 10 bases and J gave up 4 bases; unmatched junction bases: 6. Looked up from germline, CDR1 is SNHLY and CDR2 is FYNNEI.

This chain links TRBV25-1 with TRBJ2-5; 12 nucleotides match TRBD2. Trimming took 1 base from V and 2 from J; bases not matched to a gene: 5. Germline V gives CDR1 MGHDK, CDR2 SYGVNS. This CDR3 contains 17 residues. DNA of the CDR3: TGTGCCAGCAGTGAATGGGGGGGGACTAGCGGGCAAGAGACCCAGTACTTC. Encoded protein: CASSEWGGTSGQETQYF. Looking up the rest from reference TRBV25-1 and TRBJ2-5 gives the full variable domain: EADIYQTPRYLVIGTGKKITLECSQTMGHDKMYWYQQDPGMELHLIHYSYGVNSTEKGDLSSESTVSRIRTEHFPLTLESARPSHTSQYLCASSEWGGTSGQETQYFGPGTRLLVL.

This clone was found a few times. The chain joins TRBV20-1 to TRBJ1-2; 8 bases are a match to TRBD1. CDR1 is DFQATT and CDR2 is SNEGSKA in the germline V gene (reference sequence). This CDR3 has 11 amino acids. After removal of 6 bases from V and 8 bases from J, the junction contained 5 bases not matched to a gene. CDR3 residues: CSAPTGDGYTF. The DNA of the CDR3 is TGCAGTGCCCCGACAGGGGACGGCTACACCTTC.

The chain couples TRBV6-1 to TRBJ1-5; TRBD1 matches 11 bases. Germline CDR1 reads MNHNS; CDR2 reads SASEGT. The junction had 7 bases not matched to a gene; V was cut back by 4 bases and J by 5 bases. The CDR3 contains 16 residues. The CDR3 DNA reads TGTGCCAGCAGTGCAAGCGGGACAGGGGGTCATCAGCCCCAGCATTTT. Translated, it gives CASSASGTGGHQPQHF.

This chain connects TRBV18 to TRBJ1-1, with TRBD1 matching 9 bases. Losses at the gene ends were 1 base for V and 3 bases for J; bases not matched to a gene: 6. This CDR3 comprises 16 residues. The germline gives CDR1 KGHSH, CDR2 LQKENI. The CDR3 DNA is TGTGCCAGCTCACCACTTCGGACAGGGGCTGACACTGAAGCTTTCTTT. This gives the protein CASSPLRTGADTEAFF.

The CDR3 here is CASSESRGGMETQYF. In nucleotides, the CDR3 is TGCGCCAGCAGTGAGTCGAGGGGCGGGATGGAGACCCAGTACTTC. The rearrangement links TRBV10-1 to TRBJ2-5; the D gene is possibly TRBD2 (6 bases). The CDR3 has 15 amino acids. V shed 0 bases and J shed 5 bases, with 13 bases lying between them. Per germline, CDR1 WNHNN and CDR2 SYGVQD (reference sequence).

The chain uses TRBV5-1 and TRBJ2-5, with 9 bases aligning to TRBD2. The J call may be faulty, since TRBJ2-7 better matches the DNA end. This CDR3 spans 18 amino acids. Germline V gives CDR1 SGHRS, CDR2 YFSETQ. CDR3 nucleotide sequence: TGCGCCAGCAGCTTGGCCCCAGCGGGGGGCCCGCGCTCCTACGAGCAGTACTTC. It specifies CASSLAPAGGPRSYEQYF.

Written as DNA, the CDR3 is TGTGCCAGCAGCCAAGCGTTGGGACATTATAGTACAGATACGCAGTATTTT. Residues: CASSQALGHYSTDTQYF. The chain joins TRBV14 to TRBJ2-3; D perhaps matches TRBD1 (6 bases). V was shortened by 1 base and J by 3 bases, with 17 bases between the two germline ends. This CDR3 is 17 amino acids long. Germline V CDR1 and CDR2: SGHDN, FVKESK. The whole variable domain, filled in from reference TRBV14 and TRBJ2-3, reads EAGVTQFPSHSVIEKGQTVTLRCDPISGHDNLYWYRRVMGKEIKFLLHFVKESKQDESGMPNNRFLAERTGGTYSTLKVQPAELEDSGVYFCASSQALGHYSTDTQYFGPGTRLTVL.

The J gene is TRBJ1-2, the V gene TRBV4-1; possibly TRBD1 for D (5 bases). Trimming took off 0 bases at V and 3 bases at J, with 11 bases between the two ends. This CDR3 is 15 amino acids long. Germline V gives CDR1 MGHRA, CDR2 YSYEKL. CDR3 coding DNA: TGCGCCAGCAGCCAAGATGGGGCAGGAGACTATGGCTACACCTTC. Amino acids: CASSQDGAGDYGYTF.

This clone occurred once. V and J are TRBV29-1 and TRBJ1-1; D not resolved. The ends were cut back, 6 bases at V and 4 bases at J, with 6 bases in the middle. Looked up from germline, CDR1 is SQVTM and CDR2 is ANQGSEA. The CDR3 length is 10 residues. CDR3 protein: CSVRSTEAFF. The CDR3 DNA reads TGCAGCGTCCGTAGCACTGAAGCTTTCTTT.

The V call is TRBV6-5, the J call TRBJ1-2; 8 positions match TRBD1. The CDR3 runs 14 residues. The V gene's germline CDR1 is MNHEY and CDR2 SVGAGI. V dropped 7 bases and J dropped 7; count of bases not matched to a gene: 11. Here the CDR3 reads CASTRIAGGLGYTF. CDR3 DNA: TGTGCCAGCACCCGGATCGCAGGGGGCCTTGGCTACACCTTC.

The CDR3 DNA reads as TGCGCCAGCAGCTTGGCACAGGGCCTTATTTACAATGAGCAGTTCTTC. Its translation: CASSLAQGLIYNEQFF. This chain uses TRBV5-1 with TRBJ2-1; a possible D gene is TRBD1 (6 bases). The CDR3 totals 16 residues. Germline assignment: CDR1 SGHRS and CDR2 YFSETQ. Deletions cut 0 bases from V and 4 bases from J, with 14 bases between.

The V gene is TRBV7-9, the J gene TRBJ1-2, with D possibly matching TRBD1 (6 bases). Trimming removed 4 bases at V and 8 bases at J, with 14 bases between. This CDR3 contains 13 residues. Germline CDR1 reads SEHNR; CDR2 reads FQNEAQ (reference sequence). CDR3 amino acids: CASSSSGVGGYTF. Here the CDR3 DNA reads TGTGCCAGCAGCTCTTCAGGGGTGGGGGGCTACACCTTC.

The rearrangement uses TRBV10-2 and TRBJ1-1, with 8 bases identical to TRBD1. The trim removed 4 bases at V and 0 bases at J, leaving 4 bases unmatched. Germline V gene sequence: CDR1 WSHSY, CDR2 SAAADI. The CDR3 is 15 residues long. The CDR3 coding sequence is TGCGCCAGCAGTGTGCAGGGGGCGATGAACACTGAAGCTTTCTTT. Protein sequence: CASSVQGAMNTEAFF.

The V gene is TRBV30, the J gene TRBJ1-2; 12 bases map to TRBD1. The V gene end was trimmed by 5 bases and the J gene end by 6 bases; junction bases not matched to a gene: 7. This CDR3 has 14 amino acids. Germline V gene lookup returns CDR1 GTSNPN and CDR2 SVGIG (reference sequence). CDR3 DNA: TGTGCCTGGTTATTAGGGACAGGGGGCAATGGCTACACCTTC. Translating gives CAWLLGTGGNGYTF.

In nucleotides, the CDR3 is TGTGCCAGCAGCTTTCCTGGACAGGAGGTTAACTATGGCTACACCTTC. This translates into CASSFPGQEVNYGYTF. The chain recombines TRBV5-4 with TRBJ1-2, with TRBD1 matching 7 bases. Germline CDR1 SGHNT, CDR2 YYREEE (reference sequence). The CDR3 runs 16 residues. V was clipped by 2 bases and J by 1 base; unmatched bases: 8.

CDR3 loop: CASSDWPNYEQYF. As DNA, the CDR3 is TGCGCCAGCAGTGATTGGCCAAACTACGAGCAGTACTTC. J is TRBJ2-7 and V is TRBV10-2; D gene uncertain. CDR1 is WSHSY, CDR2 SAAADI, per germline. The CDR3 covers 13 residues. The V gene lost 3 bases and the J gene lost 3 bases, with 9 bases spanning the gap.

The gene calls are TRBV4-1 and TRBJ1-5, with 8 bases matching TRBD1. In germline, CDR1 is MGHRA, CDR2 YSYEKL. The CDR3 sequence is 16 residues long. Trimming at V came to 5 bases and at J to 1 base, leaving 7 bases not matched to a gene. CDR3 coding DNA: TGCGCCAGCAGCGAGACACAGGGGGGAAGCAATCAGCCCCAGCATTTT. This translates into CASSETQGGSNQPQHF.

The chain joins TRBV20-1 to TRBJ1-1, with D possibly matching TRBD1 (5 bases). The V gene's germline CDR1 is DFQATT and CDR2 SNEGSKA (reference sequence). Trimming took off 2 bases at V and 5 bases at J, with 6 bases between the two ends. The CDR3 covers 11 residues. The CDR3 nucleotides read TGCAGTGCTAGACCAGGGACTGAAGCTTTCTTT. Its protein product is CSARPGTEAFF.

The CDR3 protein is CASSLVNSNYGYTF. The CDR3 DNA is TGTGCCAGCAGCTTGGTAAACAGCAACTATGGCTACACCTTC. The chain recombines TRBV7-8 with TRBJ1-2; D remains ambiguous. This CDR3 spans 14 amino acids. CDR1 SGHVS and CDR2 FQNEAQ come from the germline V gene. The V end lost 3 bases, the J end lost 2 bases, and 10 bases lay between the germline ends.

This rearrangement joins TRBV18 to TRBJ2-7; 10 bases fit TRBD1. J lost 7 bases, V lost 0 bases, and 9 bases had no gene match. The CDR3 is 16 amino acids. Germline assignment: CDR1 KGHSH and CDR2 LQKENI. The CDR3 here is CASSPPGRQGAHEQYF. The CDR3 region has the DNA TGTGCCAGCTCACCACCGGGGAGACAGGGGGCGCATGAGCAGTACTTC. Looking up the rest from reference TRBV18 and TRBJ2-7 gives the full variable domain: NAGVMQNPRHLVRRRGQEARLRCSPMKGHSHVYWYRQLPEEGLKFMVYLQKENIIDESGMPKERFSAEFPKEGPSILRIQQVVRGDSAAYFCASSPPGRQGAHEQYFGPGTRLTVT.